One sample yielded the 9 T cell receptor beta chains listed below, sequenced in a study of T cells in Graves' hyperthyroidism and ophthalmopathy. RNA transcripts gave rise to amplified TCR beta CDR3 regions. The HTBI primer set was used in a first-round RT-PCR of the TCR CDR3. Each CDR3 protein gets one entry after TCRdb re-called the multiplex PCR reads with MiXCR. The sample has about 500,000 distinct CDR3 sequences; about 16% are singletons. The sequencing sample was made of blood. The source of these receptors is a woman under 40 with Graves' ophthalmopathy.

The table lists this clonotype with many counts. The chain combines TRBV6-5 with TRBJ1-5; 8 positions match TRBD1. The germline gives CDR1 MNHEY, CDR2 SVGAGI. V was clipped by 0 bases and J by 7 bases; unmatched bases: 2. The CDR3 contains 14 residues. The CDR3 reads CASSYSTGVQPQHF. The DNA of the CDR3 is TGTGCCAGCAGTTACTCGACAGGGGTCCAGCCCCAGCATTTT.

The table lists this clonotype with a few counts. The chain carries TRBV20-1 and TRBJ2-3; 14 bases map to TRBD2. J gave up 2 bases and V 6 bases, and 7 bases lay outside the gene matches. CDR3 length: 16 residues. Germline values: CDR1 DFQATT, CDR2 SNEGSKA (reference sequence). The CDR3: CSADGTSGGLTDTQYF. CDR3 sequence (DNA): TGCAGTGCGGACGGGACTAGCGGGGGACTCACAGATACGCAGTATTTT.

There are many counts of this clonotype. For the CDR3, the DNA is TGCGCCAGTAGAACAGGGCCCAGCAATCAGCCCCAGCATTTT. Its translation: CASRTGPSNQPQHF. The V gene is TRBV5-1, the J gene TRBJ1-5; D is possibly TRBD1 (6 bases). The V end was cut by 8 bases, the J end by 1 base, with 13 bases between. The CDR3 is 14 amino acids. Germline CDR1 reads SGHRS; CDR2 reads YFSETQ.

At least ten counts were recorded for this clonotype. This chain links TRBV28 with TRBJ2-7; D may match TRBD1 or TRBD2 (5 bases each). In germline, CDR1 is MDHEN, CDR2 SYDVKM. Trimming removed 1 base from V and 7 bases from J, with 14 bases in between. The CDR3 spans 14 residues. CDR3 sequence reads: CASSLSPGSLEQYF. The CDR3 DNA reads TGTGCCAGCAGTTTATCTCCAGGGAGCTTGGAGCAGTACTTC.

This clonotype was picked up many times. The CDR3 DNA reads as TGTGCCAGCAGGAAGGACAGGGGGAGCAATCAGCCCCAGCATTTT. Its translation: CASRKDRGSNQPQHF. The V gene is TRBV28, the J gene TRBJ1-5; 10 nucleotides match TRBD1. Germline trimming cut 6 bases from V and 1 base from J; bases unmatched to any gene: 3. Germline V CDR1 and CDR2: MDHEN, SYDVKM. This CDR3 has 15 residues.

This clonotype was picked up many times. The gene calls are TRBV12-3 or TRBV12-4 and TRBJ2-4, with a tentative D call TRBD1 (6 bases). The CDR3 runs to 14 residues. V lost 7 bases and J 3 bases, leaving 13 bases between the germline ends. CDR3 DNA sequence: TGTGCCAGCACCACGGACAGAATCAAAAACATTCAGTACTTC. This translates into CASTTDRIKNIQYF.

V and J are TRBV6-1 and TRBJ2-7, with TRBD1 matching over 9 bases. The CDR3 loop spans 15 amino acids. The germline CDR1 and CDR2 sequences are MNHNS and SASEGT. V lost 5 bases and J lost 2; bases outside the gene matches: 7. As DNA, the CDR3 is TGTGCCAGCAGTCAAAAACAGGGGGCCGCCTACGAGCAGTACTTC. Translated, it gives CASSQKQGAAYEQYF.

The chain uses TRBV24-1 and TRBJ2-1; D perhaps matches TRBD1 (5 bases). The CDR3 is 13 amino acids. Trimming took 5 bases from V and 10 from J, leaving 14 bases between them. Germline CDR1 is KGHDR and CDR2 is SFDVKD. The CDR3 sequence: CATSASDRNEQFF. In DNA, the CDR3 is TGTGCCACCAGTGCCAGTGACAGAAACGAGCAGTTCTTC.

CDR3 residues: CASRQGGSGNFNEQFF. CDR3 sequence (DNA): TGTGCCAGCAGACAGGGGGGTAGCGGGAATTTTAATGAGCAGTTCTTC. This chain joins TRBV7-9 and TRBJ2-1, with D tentatively TRBD1 or TRBD2 (8 bases each). V was shortened by 6 bases and J by 7 bases, with 22 bases between the two germline ends. CDR1 and CDR2 (germline): SEHNR, FQNEAQ (reference sequence). This CDR3 spans 16 amino acids.